What follows are 25 T cell receptor beta chains derived from one specimen sequenced in a study of early T cells in non-severe SARS-CoV-2 infection. TCRdb re-derived calls from the 5' RACE reads in MiXCR, one entry per CDR3 protein. Here the sample spans around 44,000 distinct CDR3 sequences, 8.5% to 10% being singletons. Input material: whole blood. The receptor source for this set is an adult who was a healthcare worker with PCR-confirmed SARS-CoV-2 infection or an uninfected control (not recorded which).

Ten or more counts support this clonotype. The chain combines TRBV4-2 with TRBJ2-7; no clear D. The CDR3 is 13 amino acids. The germline gives CDR1 LGHNA, CDR2 YNFKEQ. V gave up 7 bases and J gave up 6 bases, with 16 bases separating them. The CDR3 reads CASTTTATAEQYF. The CDR3 DNA reads TGTGCCAGCACTACAACTGCCACCGCCGAGCAGTACTTC.

This chain links TRBV5-1 with TRBJ2-7; 10 bases line up with TRBD2. Germline CDR1 reads SGHRS; CDR2 reads YFSETQ. The junction had 9 bases not matched to a gene; V was cut back by 4 bases and J by 5 bases. This CDR3 comprises 15 residues. This chain's CDR3 is CASSRQPSGRNEQYF. DNA for the CDR3: TGCGCCAGCAGCCGCCAACCTAGCGGGAGAAACGAGCAGTACTTC.

A few counts support this clonotype. Here the CDR3 DNA reads TGTGCCACCAGCAGAGATCCGACAAGTGGCGAGACCCAGTACTTC. The encoded protein is CATSRDPTSGETQYF. The V gene is TRBV15, the J gene TRBJ2-5, with D unclear. V was clipped by 0 bases and J by 5 bases, with 13 bases between them. Germline loops: CDR1 LNHNV, CDR2 YYDKDF (reference sequence). CDR3 length: 15 residues.

In this sample, this clonotype turned up a few times. V gene TRBV29-1 combines with J gene TRBJ2-1; 13 bases map to TRBD2. V was clipped by 4 bases and J by 2 bases; unmatched bases: 5. Germline CDR1 is SQVTM and CDR2 is ANQGSEA. This CDR3 region has 16 residues. The CDR3 DNA sequence: TGCAGCGTTGGACTAGCGGGAGGCCTAACCTACAATGAGCAGTTCTTC. This encodes CSVGLAGGLTYNEQFF.

In its sample, this clonotype was seen a few times. The chain combines TRBV18 with TRBJ2-1; 11 nucleotides align to TRBD2. This CDR3 is built from 20 residues. Trimming cost V 3 bases and J 0 bases; bases outside gene matches: 13. From germline, CDR1 is KGHSH and CDR2 LQKENI. The CDR3: CASSPRSPSGRYSSYNEQFF. CDR3 coding DNA: TGTGCCAGCTCACCTCGGTCACCTAGCGGGAGGTACAGCTCCTACAATGAGCAGTTCTTC.

This clonotype was observed at least ten times. CDR3 residues: CASSLSGAGELFF. CDR3 DNA sequence: TGTGCCAGCAGCTTATCGGGTGCCGGGGAGCTGTTTTTT. The gene calls are TRBV7-6 and TRBJ2-2; D unclear. Germline CDR1 SGHVS, CDR2 FNYEAQ. With 2 bases removed from V and 6 bases from J, the gap between germline ends came to 7 bases. The CDR3 is made up of 13 amino acids.

This clonotype was counted many times. The J gene is TRBJ2-2, the V gene TRBV29-1, with D uncertain. Trimming removed 4 bases at V and 7 bases at J, with 10 bases between. The CDR3 loop spans 12 amino acids. Germline V CDR1 and CDR2: SQVTM, ANQGSEA. The CDR3: CSVALFGGELFF. The CDR3 region has the DNA TGCAGCGTTGCTCTATTTGGCGGGGAGCTGTTTTTT.

This clonotype was picked up a small number of times. Compared with germline, one end of the junction differs, possibly owing to a read error. The chain employs TRBV3-1 and TRBJ2-7; maybe TRBD2 (7 bases). Germline V lookup: CDR1 LGHDT, CDR2 YNNKEL (reference sequence). The CDR3 spans 13 residues. The CDR3 region has the DNA TGTGCCAGCAGACAAGGGGGGGATCCCCATATGTACTTC. Translated: CASRQGGDPHMYF.

This clonotype was seen many times. The genes are TRBV7-9 and TRBJ1-2, with D tentatively TRBD1 (5 bases). V lost 5 bases to trimming and J lost 7 bases, with 14 bases between them. The CDR3 has 13 residues. Germline-derived CDR1 and CDR2 are SEHNR and FQNEAQ (reference sequence). CDR3 loop: CASSPPGRFGYTF. The CDR3 DNA follows: TGTGCCAGCAGCCCACCAGGGAGGTTTGGCTACACCTTC.

The chain has TRBV28 and TRBJ2-5, with 8 bases fitting TRBD1. Germline-derived CDR1 and CDR2 are MDHEN and SYDVKM. V lost 7 bases to trimming and J lost 4 bases; unmatched junction nucleotides: 11. This CDR3 comprises 15 residues. CDR3 residues: CASTFAGQGGETQYF. The CDR3 nucleotides are TGTGCCAGCACCTTCGCCGGACAGGGAGGAGAGACCCAGTACTTC.

This clonotype was observed many times. J is TRBJ2-7 and V is TRBV21-1; no check of the table's D call, TRBD1, against the DNA was made. TRBV21-1 is a known pseudogene. The CDR3 runs 14 residues. CDR3 sequence (DNA): TGTGCCAGCAGCGGACAGGGGTCCCCCTACGAGCAGTACTTC. The encoded protein is CASSGQGSPYEQYF.

This clonotype was detected a few times. The CDR3 DNA is TGTGCCAGCAGCTCGGAGGAGTCCGGCAAAAACATTCAGTACTTC. Translating gives CASSSEESGKNIQYF. The rearrangement links TRBV5-4 to TRBJ2-4, with D perhaps matching TRBD2 (5 bases). Germline lookup yields CDR1 SGHNT and CDR2 YYREEE (reference sequence). Deletions cut 3 bases from V and 3 bases from J, with 13 bases between. CDR3 length: 15 residues.

This clonotype was counted many times. This rearrangement joins TRBV6-1 to TRBJ2-3; 11 nucleotides line up with TRBD2. Germline CDR1 reads MNHNS; CDR2 reads SASEGT. The V segment lost 4 bases and the J segment 1 base; nucleotides outside the gene matches: 10. The CDR3 is 18 residues long. The DNA of the CDR3 is TGTGCCAGCAGTGGAACTAGCGGGAGACTCCAACGCACAGATACGCAGTATTTT. As protein: CASSGTSGRLQRTDTQYF.

The chain carries TRBV19 and TRBJ2-7, with 11 nucleotides matching TRBD2. Losses at the gene ends were 4 bases for V and 7 bases for J; bases not matched to a gene: 6. This CDR3 has 14 amino acids. The germline gives CDR1 LNHDA, CDR2 SQIVND (reference sequence). As DNA, the CDR3 is TGTGCCAGTAGTAGTGGACTAGCGGGTTGGGAGCAGTACTTC. It codes for CASSSGLAGWEQYF.

This clonotype was seen only once. The V gene is TRBV28, the J gene TRBJ2-3, with a tentative D call TRBD2 (5 bases). Trimming stripped 7 bases from V and 3 bases from J, with 14 bases between. The CDR3 sequence is 14 residues long. Per germline, CDR1 MDHEN and CDR2 SYDVKM. This CDR3 reads CASNTPDSTDTQYF. In nucleotides, the CDR3 is TGTGCCAGCAACACGCCGGACTCTACAGATACGCAGTATTTT.

The chain recombines TRBV12-3 or TRBV12-4 with TRBJ1-1, with TRBD1 matching over 11 bases. With V trimmed by 4 bases and J by 1 base, 5 bases remained unmatched. This CDR3 contains 16 residues. The CDR3 nucleotides read TGTGCCAGCAGTTGGGACAGGGGGTGGAGGAACACTGAAGCTTTCTTT. Encoded protein: CASSWDRGWRNTEAFF.

This clonotype turned up a few times. The CDR3 DNA reads TGTGCCAGCAGCCGGCGGGGTAGCGGGACCAACACCGGGGAGCTGTTTTTT. Protein: CASSRRGSGTNTGELFF. The rearrangement links TRBV9 to TRBJ2-2; 8 nucleotides line up with TRBD2. V dropped 4 bases and J dropped 2; count of bases not matched to a gene: 10. This CDR3 contains 17 residues. Germline V lookup: CDR1 SGDLS, CDR2 YYNGEE.

V usage is TRBV10-3 and J usage is TRBJ1-6, with TRBD1 as a possible D gene (5 bases). Germline CDR1 is ENHRY and CDR2 is SYGVKD. Trimming left V 2 bases short and J 8 bases short, with 7 bases between. This CDR3 spans 13 amino acids. DNA of the CDR3: TGTGCCATCAGTGAGGTGGGGGATTCACCCCTCCACTTT. Its protein product is CAISEVGDSPLHF.

This clonotype showed up many times. J is TRBJ2-2 and V is TRBV27, with 10 nucleotides matching TRBD2. The junction had 9 bases not matched to a gene; V was cut back by 3 bases and J by 8 bases. Germline CDR1 MNHEY, CDR2 SMNVEV (reference sequence). The CDR3 totals 16 residues. The DNA for the CDR3 is TGTGCCAGCAGTTTCGTAGCGGGAGGTGGTCGGGGGGAGCTGTTTTTT. Translating gives CASSFVAGGGRGELFF.

The chain has TRBV5-1 and TRBJ2-7; tentatively, D is TRBD2 (6 bases). CDR1 is SGHRS, CDR2 YFSETQ, per germline. Trimming removed 2 bases at V and 3 bases at J, with 9 bases between. The CDR3 totals 13 residues. The CDR3 reads CASSFSGNYEQYF. The CDR3 coding sequence is TGCGCCAGCAGCTTTAGCGGAAACTACGAGCAGTACTTC.

This clonotype was detected ten times or more. The chain employs TRBV5-1 and TRBJ2-1; no clear D gene. The V end was cut by 4 bases, the J end by 7 bases, with 12 bases between. CDR1 and CDR2 (germline): SGHRS, YFSETQ. CDR3 size: 13 residues. The CDR3, as DNA: TGCGCCAGCAGCCCGGATGGAAGTAATGAGCAGTTCTTC. This gives the protein CASSPDGSNEQFF.

The rearrangement uses TRBV6-2 or TRBV6-3 and TRBJ2-2; TRBD2 agrees at 7 bases. Germline CDR1 is MNHEY and CDR2 is SVGEGT. V lost 4 bases, J lost 4 bases, and 9 bases stayed unmatched. The CDR3 spans 16 residues. CDR3 nucleotide sequence: TGTGCCAGCAGTTCTCTAGCGGAGTGGGTCACCGGGGAGCTGTTTTTT. It is translated as CASSSLAEWVTGELFF.

In its sample, this clonotype was seen many times. The CDR3 nucleotides are TGCAGTGTTCTCTCAAAAACTAGACAGCCCCAGCATTTT. Its protein product is CSVLSKTRQPQHF. The rearrangement joins TRBV20-1 to TRBJ1-5; D ambiguous. The CDR3 loop spans 13 amino acids. V lost 7 bases and J 7 bases, leaving 17 bases between the germline ends. Looked up from germline, CDR1 is DFQATT and CDR2 is SNEGSKA (reference sequence).

This clonotype was seen at least ten times. This chain joins TRBV12-3 or TRBV12-4 and TRBJ1-1; the D is unclear. The V gene lost 1 base and the J gene lost 5 bases, with 14 bases spanning the gap. The CDR3 has 15 amino acids. CDR3 in amino acids: CASSLGAVRSTEAFF. In nucleotides, the CDR3 is TGTGCCAGCAGTTTAGGGGCCGTAAGGTCGACTGAAGCTTTCTTT.

This clonotype was seen many times. The chain recombines TRBV2 with TRBJ2-1; D is perhaps TRBD1 (5 bases). The CDR3 contains 13 residues. Germline CDR1 reads SNHLY; CDR2 reads FYNNEI. Trimming took off 6 bases at V and 6 bases at J, with 12 bases between the two ends. CDR3 coding DNA: TGTGCCAGCAGCCGAAGGGGCCCCAATGAGCAGTTCTTC. Amino acids: CASSRRGPNEQFF.